A single sample is the source of the 6 T cell receptor beta chains below, sequenced in a study of shared clonotypes between healthy human individuals. TCRdb's copy holds only in-frame clones and misses some; the assay was immunoSEQ multiplex PCR. The data contain about 2.3 million clones, 85% to 95% of them singletons. Source material: naive CD4+ T cells from PBMCs. Subset meaning: CD45RA+ positively selected. These receptors came from a man aged 18-30 years in good health. Some clones in this sample may be carry-over from other donors' samples.

V and J are TRBV6-1 and TRBJ1-2; D is undetermined. The CDR3 extends over 11 amino acids. Germline V CDR1 and CDR2: MNHNS, SASEGT. Trimming removed 2 bases at V and 8 bases at J, with 6 bases between. CDR3 protein: CASSERIGYTF. The CDR3 DNA is TGTGCCAGCAGTGAAAGGATAGGCTACACCTTC.

As for this clone: The sample carries other DNA sequences with the same CDR3. The gene calls are TRBV5-1 and TRBJ2-7; perhaps TRBD1 as D (7 bases). The V gene lost 5 bases and the J gene lost 4 bases, with 16 bases spanning the gap. Germline CDR1 is SGHRS and CDR2 is YFSETQ. The CDR3 spans 14 residues. CDR3 region: CASRVGGGNYEQYF. DNA of the CDR3: TGCGCCAGCAGAGTCGGAGGGGGCAATTACGAGCAGTACTTC.

This clone appeared a few times. The sample contains more than one DNA sequence encoding this CDR3. The chain carries TRBV19 and TRBJ2-1, with D uncertain. CDR3 length: 11 amino acids. Germline V lookup: CDR1 LNHDA, CDR2 SQIVND (reference sequence). Trimming took 5 bases from V and 4 from J, leaving 3 bases between them. This CDR3 is CASSLYNEQFF. The CDR3 DNA follows: TGTGCCAGTAGTCTATACAATGAGCAGTTCTTC.

The rearrangement uses TRBV5-8 and TRBJ2-7, with a weak D call TRBD1 (6 bases). Trimming removed 6 bases at V and 2 bases at J, with 12 bases between. Germline assignment: CDR1 SGHTS and CDR2 YDEGEE. This CDR3 is 13 amino acids long. CDR3 nucleotide sequence: TGTGCCAGCATCCGACAGGCCCCCTACGAGCAGTACTTC. Residues: CASIRQAPYEQYF.

The chain has TRBV10-3 and TRBJ2-1; TRBD1 aligns across 10 bases. The CDR3 contains 16 residues. Germline assignment: CDR1 ENHRY and CDR2 SYGVKD. With 4 bases clipped from V and 4 bases from J, the junction kept 7 bases outside the gene matches. CDR3: CAISGPPGQGYNEQFF. CDR3 bases: TGTGCCATCAGTGGGCCTCCGGGACAGGGGTACAATGAGCAGTTCTTC.

This sequence joins TRBV28 and TRBJ2-7; D is possibly TRBD2 (7 bases). The germline CDR1 and CDR2 sequences are MDHEN and SYDVKM. This CDR3 is 14 amino acids long. V gave up 4 bases and J gave up 6 bases, with 16 bases separating them. The CDR3 DNA follows: TGTGCCAGCAGTTACCCAGGGGAGGGATCCGAGCAGTACTTC. It is translated as CASSYPGEGSEQYF. The full variable domain, with the rest looked up from reference TRBV28 and TRBJ2-7, is DVKVTQSSRYLVKRTGEKVFLECVQDMDHENMFWYRQDPGLGLRLIYFSYDVKMKEKGDIPEGYSVSREKKERFSLILESASTNQTSMYLCASSYPGEGSEQYFGPGTRLTVT.